A selection of T cell receptor beta chains follows, all from one sample in a study of cytomegalovirus exposure and HLA in healthy donors. Assay used: immunoSEQ multiplex PCR; TCRdb lists only in-frame clones, some missing. Here the sample spans roughly 48,000 clones, about two thirds being singletons. Sequencing input: PBMCs. The origin of the receptors is a woman aged 25 to 39 in good health and CMV-seronegative. Both conserved end residues are part of each CDR3. The order of the fields is V gene, J gene, D gene, CDR3 DNA, CDR3 protein. A D gene is named only where the DNA matches it firmly.

V gene: TRBV2; J gene: TRBJ2-1; D gene: TRBD1; CDR3 DNA: TGTGCCAGCAGCAGCACAGGGGCATCGAACTGGAATGAGCAGTTCTTC; CDR3 protein: CASSSTGASNWNEQFF
V gene: TRBV5-1; J gene: TRBJ1-1; D gene: .; CDR3 DNA: TGCGCCAGCAGCTTGGTGGTTTTAGGGGCCGGGGCTTTCTTT; CDR3 protein: CASSLVVLGAGAFF
V gene: TRBV10-2; J gene: TRBJ1-5; D gene: .; CDR3 DNA: TGCGCCAGCAGACAAAGTGGGGCTTATCAGCCCCAGCATTTT; CDR3 protein: CASRQSGAYQPQHF
V gene: TRBV18; J gene: TRBJ2-3; D gene: TRBD2; CDR3 DNA: TGTGCCAGCTCACCAGGTCCCCTAGCGGGAGATACGCAGTATTTT; CDR3 protein: CASSPGPLAGDTQYF
V gene: TRBV6-9; J gene: TRBJ2-3; D gene: TRBD2; CDR3 DNA: TGTGCCAGCAGTTATACTAGCGGGGGGGCAACAGATACGCAGTATTTT; CDR3 protein: CASSYTSGGATDTQYF
V gene: TRBV7-6; J gene: TRBJ2-5; D gene: TRBD1; CDR3 DNA: TGTGCCAGCAGCACAGACAGGGAGGAGACCCAGTACTTC; CDR3 protein: CASSTDREETQYF
V gene: TRBV30; J gene: TRBJ2-7; D gene: .; CDR3 DNA: TGTGCCTGGAGAGCTGTGGGGCTTTCCTACGAGCAGTACTTC; CDR3 protein: CAWRAVGLSYEQYF
V gene: TRBV6-5; J gene: TRBJ2-7; D gene: .; CDR3 DNA: TGTGCCAGCAGTTATTCGGACAGATCCTACGAGCAGTACTTC; CDR3 protein: CASSYSDRSYEQYF
V gene: TRBV5-1; J gene: TRBJ2-1; D gene: .; CDR3 DNA: TGCGCCAGCAGCAGGGGGGGTCTAGCTGGGAGTGAGCAGTTCTTC; CDR3 protein: CASSRGGLAGSEQFF
V gene: TRBV5-1; J gene: TRBJ2-2; D gene: TRBD1; CDR3 DNA: TGCGCCACCTCCGACAGGGGTACGAGCACCGGGGAGCTGTTTTTT; CDR3 protein: CATSDRGTSTGELFF
V gene: TRBV6-1; J gene: TRBJ2-7; D gene: TRBD1; CDR3 DNA: TGTGCCAGCAGTGTCGGGACAGTTTACGAGCAGTACTTC; CDR3 protein: CASSVGTVYEQYF